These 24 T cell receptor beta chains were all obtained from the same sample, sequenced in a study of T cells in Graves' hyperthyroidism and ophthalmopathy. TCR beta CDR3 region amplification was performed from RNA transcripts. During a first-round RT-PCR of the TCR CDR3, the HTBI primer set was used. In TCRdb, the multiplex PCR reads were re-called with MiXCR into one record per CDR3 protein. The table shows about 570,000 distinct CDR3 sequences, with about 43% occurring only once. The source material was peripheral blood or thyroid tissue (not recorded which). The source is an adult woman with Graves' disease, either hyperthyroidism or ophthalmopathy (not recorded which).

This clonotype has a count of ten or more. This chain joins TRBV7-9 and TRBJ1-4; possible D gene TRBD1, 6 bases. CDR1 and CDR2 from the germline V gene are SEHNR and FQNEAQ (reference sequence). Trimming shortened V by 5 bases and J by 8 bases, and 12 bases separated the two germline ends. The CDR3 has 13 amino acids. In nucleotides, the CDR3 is TGTGCCAGCAGCGCACGGACAGAAGAAAAACTGTTTTTT. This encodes CASSARTEEKLFF.

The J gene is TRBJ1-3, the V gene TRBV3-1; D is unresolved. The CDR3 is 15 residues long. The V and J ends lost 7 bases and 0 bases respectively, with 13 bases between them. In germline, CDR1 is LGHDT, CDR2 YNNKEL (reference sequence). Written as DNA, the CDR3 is TGTGCCAGCACTAAAAGTCCAAGCTCTGGAAACACCATATATTTT. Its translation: CASTKSPSSGNTIYF.

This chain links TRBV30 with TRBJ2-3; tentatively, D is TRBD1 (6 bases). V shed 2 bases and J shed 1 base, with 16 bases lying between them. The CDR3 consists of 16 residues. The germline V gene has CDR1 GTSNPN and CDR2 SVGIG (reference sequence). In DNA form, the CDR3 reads TGTGCCTGGAGTTTAGGGCACAGGGTCGGCACAGATACGCAGTATTTT. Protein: CAWSLGHRVGTDTQYF.

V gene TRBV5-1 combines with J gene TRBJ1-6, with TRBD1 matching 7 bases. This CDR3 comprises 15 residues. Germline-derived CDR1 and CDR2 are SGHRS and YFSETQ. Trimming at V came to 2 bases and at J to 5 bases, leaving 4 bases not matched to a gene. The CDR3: CASSLRGRDNSPLHF. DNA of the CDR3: TGCGCCAGCAGCTTAAGGGGGCGAGATAATTCACCCCTCCACTTT.

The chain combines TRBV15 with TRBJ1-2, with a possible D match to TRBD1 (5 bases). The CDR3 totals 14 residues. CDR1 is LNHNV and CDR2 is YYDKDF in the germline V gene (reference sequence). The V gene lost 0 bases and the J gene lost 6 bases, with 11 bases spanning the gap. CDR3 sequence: CATSRDGDVHGYTF. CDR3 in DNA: TGTGCCACCAGCAGAGACGGGGACGTCCATGGCTACACCTTC.

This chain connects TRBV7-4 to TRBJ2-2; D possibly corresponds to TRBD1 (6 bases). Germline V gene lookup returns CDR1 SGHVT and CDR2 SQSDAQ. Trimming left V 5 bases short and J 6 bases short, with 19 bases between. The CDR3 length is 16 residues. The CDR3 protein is CASSRRVGQYAGELFF. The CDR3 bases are TGTGCCAGCAGCCGACGTGTAGGACAGTACGCCGGGGAGCTGTTTTTT. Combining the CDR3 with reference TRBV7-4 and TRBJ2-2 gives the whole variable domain GAGVSQSPRYKVAKRGRDVALRCDSISGHVTLYWYRQTLGQGSEVLTYSQSDAQRDKSGRPSGRFSAERPERSVSTLKIQRTEQGDSAVYLCASSRRVGQYAGELFFGEGSRLTVL.

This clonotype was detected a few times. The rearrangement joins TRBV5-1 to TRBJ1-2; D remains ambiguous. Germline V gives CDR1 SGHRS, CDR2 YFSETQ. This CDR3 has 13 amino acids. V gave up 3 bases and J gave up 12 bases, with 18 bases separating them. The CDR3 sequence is CASSYDGSSGNTF. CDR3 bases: TGCGCCAGCAGCTATGACGGGAGCTCTGGAAACACCTTC. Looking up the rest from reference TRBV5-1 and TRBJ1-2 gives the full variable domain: KAGVTQTPRYLIKTRGQQVTLSCSPISGHRSVSWYQQTPGQGLQFLFEYFSETQRNKGNFPGRFSGRQFSNSRSEMNVSTLELGDSALYLCASSYDGSSGNTFGSGTRLTVV.

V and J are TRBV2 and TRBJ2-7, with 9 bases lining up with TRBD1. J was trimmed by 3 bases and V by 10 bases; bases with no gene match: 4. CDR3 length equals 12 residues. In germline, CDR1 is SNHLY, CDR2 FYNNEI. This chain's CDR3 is CATRDRDYEQYF. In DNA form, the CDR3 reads TGTGCCACCAGGGACAGGGACTACGAGCAGTACTTC. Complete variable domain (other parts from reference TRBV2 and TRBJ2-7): EPEVTQTPSHQVTQMGQEVILRCVPISNHLYFYWYRQILGQKVEFLVSFYNNEISEKSEIFDDQFSVERPDGSNFTLKIRSTKLEDSAMYFCATRDRDYEQYFGPGTRLTVT.

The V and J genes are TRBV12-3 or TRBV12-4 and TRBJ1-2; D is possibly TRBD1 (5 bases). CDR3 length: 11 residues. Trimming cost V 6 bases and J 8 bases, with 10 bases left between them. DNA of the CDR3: TGTGCCAGCAGCCCGGGACCAGGCTACACCTTC. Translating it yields CASSPGPGYTF.

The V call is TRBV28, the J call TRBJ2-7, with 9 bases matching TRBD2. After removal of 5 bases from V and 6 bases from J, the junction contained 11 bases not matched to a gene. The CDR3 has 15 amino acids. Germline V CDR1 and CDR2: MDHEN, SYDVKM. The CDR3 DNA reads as TGTGCCAGCAGTCCTCGGTCTAGCGGGGACTCCGAGCAGTACTTC. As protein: CASSPRSSGDSEQYF.

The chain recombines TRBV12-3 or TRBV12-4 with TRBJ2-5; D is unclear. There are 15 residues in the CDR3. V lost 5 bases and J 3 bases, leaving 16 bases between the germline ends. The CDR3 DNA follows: TGTGCCAGCAGTGTCTCGCGGAACGCGAAAGAGACCCAGTACTTC. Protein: CASSVSRNAKETQYF.

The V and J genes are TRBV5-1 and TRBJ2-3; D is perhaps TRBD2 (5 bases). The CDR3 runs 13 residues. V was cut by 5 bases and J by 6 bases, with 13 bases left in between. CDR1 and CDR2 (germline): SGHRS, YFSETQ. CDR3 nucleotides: TGCGCCAGCAGTTCGGCCGGGGAGGATACGCAGTATTTT. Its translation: CASSSAGEDTQYF.

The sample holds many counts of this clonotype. CDR3 loop: CASPDSRSYEQYF. CDR3 nucleotide sequence: TGTGCCAGTCCTGACAGTCGATCCTACGAGCAGTACTTC. The chain is built from TRBV2 and TRBJ2-7; a weak D match, TRBD1 (5 bases). V gave up 9 bases and J gave up 1 base, with 13 bases separating them. The CDR3 consists of 13 residues. Germline V gives CDR1 SNHLY, CDR2 FYNNEI.

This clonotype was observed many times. The CDR3 loop reads CSATGRGEKLFF. CDR3 nucleotide sequence: TGCAGTGCGACAGGGAGAGGTGAAAAACTGTTTTTT. The V gene is TRBV20-1, the J gene TRBJ1-4; 7 bases are a match to TRBD1. CDR3 length: 12 residues. Germline values: CDR1 DFQATT, CDR2 SNEGSKA (reference sequence). J was trimmed by 7 bases and V by 6 bases; bases with no gene match: 5.

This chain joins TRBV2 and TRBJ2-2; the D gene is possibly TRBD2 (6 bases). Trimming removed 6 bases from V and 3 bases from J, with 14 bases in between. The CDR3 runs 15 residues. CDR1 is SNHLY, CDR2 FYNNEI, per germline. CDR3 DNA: TGTGCCAGCAGGACCACGACTAGAGACACCGGGGAGCTGTTTTTT. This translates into CASRTTTRDTGELFF.

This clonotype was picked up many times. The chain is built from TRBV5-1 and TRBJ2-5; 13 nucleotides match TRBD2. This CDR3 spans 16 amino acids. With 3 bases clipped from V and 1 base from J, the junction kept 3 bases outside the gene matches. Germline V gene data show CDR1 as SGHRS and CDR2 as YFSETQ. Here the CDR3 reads CASSSGLAGIQETQYF. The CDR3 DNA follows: TGCGCCAGCAGCTCGGGACTAGCGGGAATCCAAGAGACCCAGTACTTC.

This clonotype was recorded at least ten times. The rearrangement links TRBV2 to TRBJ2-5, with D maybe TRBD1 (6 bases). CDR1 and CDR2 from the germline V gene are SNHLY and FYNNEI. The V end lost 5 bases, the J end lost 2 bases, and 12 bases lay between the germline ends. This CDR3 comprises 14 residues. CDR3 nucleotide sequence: TGTGCCAGCAGTCGACAGGCCCTACAAGAGACCCAGTACTTC. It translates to CASSRQALQETQYF.

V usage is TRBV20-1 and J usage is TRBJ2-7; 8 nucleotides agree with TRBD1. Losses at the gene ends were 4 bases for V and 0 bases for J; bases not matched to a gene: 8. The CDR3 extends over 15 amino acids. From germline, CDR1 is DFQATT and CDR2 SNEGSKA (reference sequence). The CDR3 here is CSANSGTGSSYEQYF. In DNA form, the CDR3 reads TGCAGTGCTAACTCCGGGACAGGTAGCTCCTACGAGCAGTACTTC.

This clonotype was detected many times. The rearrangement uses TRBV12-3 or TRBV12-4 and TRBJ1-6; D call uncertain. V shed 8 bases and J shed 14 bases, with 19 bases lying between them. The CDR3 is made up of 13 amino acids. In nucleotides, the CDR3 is TGTGCCAGCGATCCGGGTCGGAAGCTTACCCTCCACTTT. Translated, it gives CASDPGRKLTLHF.

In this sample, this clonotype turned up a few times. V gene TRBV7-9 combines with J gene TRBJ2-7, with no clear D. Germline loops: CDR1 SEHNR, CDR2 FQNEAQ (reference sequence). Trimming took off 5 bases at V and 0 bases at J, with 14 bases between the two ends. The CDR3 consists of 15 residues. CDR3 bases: TGTGCCAGCAGCCGTCCATCCCTACGCTCCTACGAGCAGTACTTC. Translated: CASSRPSLRSYEQYF.

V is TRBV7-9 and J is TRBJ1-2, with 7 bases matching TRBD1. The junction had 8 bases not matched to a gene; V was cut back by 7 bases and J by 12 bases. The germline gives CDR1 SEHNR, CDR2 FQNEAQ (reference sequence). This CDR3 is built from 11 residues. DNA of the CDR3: TGTGCCAGCACCCCGGGACAGTTGCACACCTTC. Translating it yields CASTPGQLHTF.

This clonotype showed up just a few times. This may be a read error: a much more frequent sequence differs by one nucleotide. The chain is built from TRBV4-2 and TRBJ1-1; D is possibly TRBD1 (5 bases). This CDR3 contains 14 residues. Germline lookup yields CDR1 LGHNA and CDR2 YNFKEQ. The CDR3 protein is CAGSLTDMNTEAFF. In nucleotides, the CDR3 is TGTGCCGGCAGCTTGACGGACATGAACACTGAAGCTTTCTTT.

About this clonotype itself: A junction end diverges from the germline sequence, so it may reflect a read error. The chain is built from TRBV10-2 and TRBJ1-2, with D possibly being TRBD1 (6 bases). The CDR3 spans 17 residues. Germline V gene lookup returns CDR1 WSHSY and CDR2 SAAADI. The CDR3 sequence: CAWSSPPGRGVNYGYTF. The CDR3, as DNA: TGTGCCTGGAGTTCTCCCCCTGGCAGGGGAGTCAACTATGGCTACACCTTC.

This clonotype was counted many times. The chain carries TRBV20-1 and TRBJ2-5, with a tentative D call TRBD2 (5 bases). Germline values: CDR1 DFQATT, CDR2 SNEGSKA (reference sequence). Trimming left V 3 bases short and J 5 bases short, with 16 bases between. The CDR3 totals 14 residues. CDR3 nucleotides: TGCAGTGCTAGGGGTGGGAGAGGTGGGGAGACCCAGTACTTC. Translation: CSARGGRGGETQYF.